This T cell receptor (beta chain) was sequenced during a study of brain metastases from non-small cell lung cancer. Generated by immunoSEQ multiplex PCR, the TCRdb table keeps only in-frame clones and is missing some. The sample records 3,000 to 3,500 clones, 95% to 96% being singletons. Trimming shortened V by 7 bases and J by 10 bases, and 21 bases separated the two germline ends. The CDR3 is made up of 14 amino acids. Germline V gene sequence: CDR1 KGHDR, CDR2 SFDVKD. Sequenced sample: tumor-adjacent normal tissue. The genes are TRBV24-1 and TRBJ2-5, with TRBD2 as a possible D gene (5 bases). The sequence derives from a donor aged 40 or older with non-small cell lung cancer. The DNA of the CDR3 is TGTGCCACCAGCGATAGGGCTGGAGGAGATGGCCAGTACTTC. This gives the protein CATSDRAGGDGQYF.